Given below is one T cell receptor (beta chain) in context. The sample belongs to a study of T cell changes during pregnancy in multiple sclerosis. Data came from immunoSEQ multiplex PCR; TCRdb stores just in-frame clones and leaves some out. The sample yields roughly 56,000 clones, roughly 90% seen once. The V end lost 3 bases, the J end lost 4 bases, and 15 bases lay between the germline ends. Germline values: CDR1 SQVTM, CDR2 ANQGSEA. The CDR3 has 14 residues. The J gene is TRBJ1-1, the V gene TRBV29-1, with no clear D. Here the sequenced sample was peripheral blood, taken in the first trimester of pregnancy. The sequence derives from a female donor with multiple sclerosis, enrolled in a pregnancy study. The CDR3 bases are TGCAGCGTTGACCCCGGGGAACTGGGCACTGAAGCTTTCTTT. It translates to CSVDPGELGTEAFF.